Detailed here is one T cell receptor (beta chain). The data were obtained in a study of PD-L1 blockade in urothelial cancer. At the level of the study: Of prior chemotherapy regimens, patients had received between 0 and 3.

The repertoire was sequenced with immunoSEQ multiplex PCR; TCRdb's copy has only in-frame clones and lacks some. This table has roughly 30,000 clones, roughly 86% appearing once. J was trimmed by 2 bases and V by 5 bases; bases with no gene match: 7. Germline V gene data show CDR1 as SGHRS and CDR2 as YFSETQ. The CDR3 totals 15 residues. The TCR originated in a man aged 50-59 years with urothelial cancer. Sequences were derived from PBMCs, sampled around atezolizumab (anti-PD-L1) treatment. The chain couples TRBV5-1 to TRBJ2-7; 10 nucleotides line up with TRBD1. CDR3 protein: CASSPAGTGAYEQYF. The CDR3, as DNA: TGCGCCAGCAGTCCAGCCGGGACAGGGGCCTACGAGCAGTACTTC.